The sequence of this TCR beta chain was determined in a study of shared clonotypes between healthy human individuals. Findings and limits, study-wide: Sampling involved blood alone; tissue repertoires likely differ. Estimated richness was generally greater in naive than memory subsets.

CDR1 and CDR2 (germline): SEHNR, FQNEAQ (reference sequence). This CDR3 is 12 amino acids long. The repertoire was sequenced with immunoSEQ multiplex PCR; TCRdb's copy has only in-frame clones and lacks some. The table includes about 2.4 million clones, just over 90% detected once. With respect to this clone: What it binds is unknown. The germline gene is not matched at one end of the junction; a read error may be the cause.

This sequence was found in a young man in good health. Sequencing used naive CD4+ T cells sorted from blood. As for subset: CD45RA+ positively selected. J is TRBJ1-6 and V is TRBV7-9; D gene ambiguous. CDR3 nucleotide sequence: TGTGCCAGCAGCTTAGATAATCCACCCCTCCACTTT. Its protein is CASSLDNPPLHF. The full variable domain, in which reference TRBV7-9 and TRBJ1-6 provide the parts outside the CDR3, is DTGVSQNPRHKITKRGQNVTFRCDPISEHNRLYWYRQTLGQGPEFLTYFQNEAQLEKSRLLSDRFSAERPKGSFSTLEIQRTEQGDSAMYLCASSLDNPPLHFGNGTRLTVT.